Ten or more counts support the clone carrying this T cell receptor beta chain. Using RNA transcripts as the source, TCR beta CDR3 regions were amplified. The HTBI primer set drove a first-round RT-PCR of the TCR CDR3. TCRdb passed the multiplex PCR reads through MiXCR, listing each CDR3 protein once. The sample includes under 400,000 distinct CDR3 sequences, roughly a fifth of them seen just once. This specimen comes from a study of T cells in Graves' hyperthyroidism and ophthalmopathy. The clonotype comes from a woman aged 50 to 60 with Graves' hyperthyroidism. Sequencing was done on a sample of blood.

CDR3 residues: CASSRSPGSSNQPQHF. CDR3 DNA: TGTGCCAGCAGTCGGAGTCCCGGATCTAGCAATCAGCCCCAGCATTTT. V and J are TRBV6-1 and TRBJ1-5; D is unclear. This CDR3 is 16 amino acids long. V was trimmed by 5 bases and J by 0 bases, leaving 14 bases between them. In germline, CDR1 is MNHNS, CDR2 SASEGT.